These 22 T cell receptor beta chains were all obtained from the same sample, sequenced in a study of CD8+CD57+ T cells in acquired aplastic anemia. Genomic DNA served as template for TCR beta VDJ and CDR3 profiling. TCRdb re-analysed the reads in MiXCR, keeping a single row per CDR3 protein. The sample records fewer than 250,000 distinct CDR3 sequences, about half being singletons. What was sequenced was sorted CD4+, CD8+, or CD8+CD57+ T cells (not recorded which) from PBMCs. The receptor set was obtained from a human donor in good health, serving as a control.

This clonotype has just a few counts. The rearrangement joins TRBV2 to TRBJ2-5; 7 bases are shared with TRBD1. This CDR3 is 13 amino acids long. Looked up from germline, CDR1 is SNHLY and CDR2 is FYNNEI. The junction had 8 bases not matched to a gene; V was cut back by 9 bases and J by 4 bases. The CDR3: CARRQGLRETQYF. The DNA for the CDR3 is TGTGCCAGAAGACAGGGCCTGAGAGAGACCCAGTACTTC.

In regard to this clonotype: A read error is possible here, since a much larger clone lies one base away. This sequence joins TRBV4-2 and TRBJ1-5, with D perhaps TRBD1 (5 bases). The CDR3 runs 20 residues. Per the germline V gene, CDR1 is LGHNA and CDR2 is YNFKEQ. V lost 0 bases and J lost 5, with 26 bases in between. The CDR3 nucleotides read TGTGCCAGCAGCCAAGATTTCCGGCAGGGCACCGCTGGCCTCGATCAGCCCCAGCATTTT. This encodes CASSQDFRQGTAGLDQPQHF.

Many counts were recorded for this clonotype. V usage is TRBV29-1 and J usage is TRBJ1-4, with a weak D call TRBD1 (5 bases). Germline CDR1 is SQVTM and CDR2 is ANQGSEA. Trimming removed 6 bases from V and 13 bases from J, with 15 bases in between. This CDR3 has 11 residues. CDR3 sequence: CSVVGGSGLFF. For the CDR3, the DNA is TGCAGCGTCGTCGGGGGAAGTGGACTGTTTTTT.

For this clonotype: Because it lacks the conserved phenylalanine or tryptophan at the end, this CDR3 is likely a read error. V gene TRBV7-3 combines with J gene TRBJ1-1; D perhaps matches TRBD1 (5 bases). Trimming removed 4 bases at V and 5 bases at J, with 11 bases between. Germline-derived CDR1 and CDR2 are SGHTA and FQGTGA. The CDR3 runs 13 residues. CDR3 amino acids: CASSSEGETEAFL. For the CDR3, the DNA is TGTGCCAGCAGCTCGGAAGGGGAAACTGAAGCTTTCCTT.

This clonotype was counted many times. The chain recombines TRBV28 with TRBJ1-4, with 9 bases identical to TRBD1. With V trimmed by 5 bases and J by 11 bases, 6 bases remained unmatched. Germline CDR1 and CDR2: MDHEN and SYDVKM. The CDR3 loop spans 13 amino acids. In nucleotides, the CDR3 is TGTGCCAGCAGTACAGGGGGCGGGATGAAACTGTTTTTT. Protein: CASSTGGGMKLFF.

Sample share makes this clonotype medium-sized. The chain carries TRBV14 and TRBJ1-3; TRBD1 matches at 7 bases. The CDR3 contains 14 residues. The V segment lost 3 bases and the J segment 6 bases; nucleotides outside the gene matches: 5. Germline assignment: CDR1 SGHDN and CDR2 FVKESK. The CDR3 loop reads CASSQTGQLNTIYF. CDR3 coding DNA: TGTGCCAGCAGCCAGACGGGACAGCTAAACACCATATATTTT. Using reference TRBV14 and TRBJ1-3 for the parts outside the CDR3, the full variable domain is EAGVTQFPSHSVIEKGQTVTLRCDPISGHDNLYWYRRVMGKEIKFLLHFVKESKQDESGMPNNRFLAERTGGTYSTLKVQPAELEDSGVYFCASSQTGQLNTIYFGEGSWLTVV.

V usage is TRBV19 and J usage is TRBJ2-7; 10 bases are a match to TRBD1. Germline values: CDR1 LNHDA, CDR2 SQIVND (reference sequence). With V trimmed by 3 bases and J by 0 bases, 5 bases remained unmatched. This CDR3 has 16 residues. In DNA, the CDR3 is TGTGCCAGTAGTATTGGGGGACAGGGGAGCTCCTACGAGCAGTACTTC. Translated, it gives CASSIGGQGSSYEQYF.

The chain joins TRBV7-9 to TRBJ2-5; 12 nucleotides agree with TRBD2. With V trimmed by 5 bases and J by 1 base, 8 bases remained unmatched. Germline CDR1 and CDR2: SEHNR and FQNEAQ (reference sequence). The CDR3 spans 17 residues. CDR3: CASSPLGLAGSQETQYF. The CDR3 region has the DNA TGTGCCAGCAGCCCCCTGGGACTAGCGGGTTCCCAAGAGACCCAGTACTTC.

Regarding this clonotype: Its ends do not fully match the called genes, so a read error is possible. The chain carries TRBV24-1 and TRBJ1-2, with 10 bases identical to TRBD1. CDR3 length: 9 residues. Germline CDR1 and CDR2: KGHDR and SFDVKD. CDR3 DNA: TGTGCCACTGGACAGGGGGGTTTCTTC. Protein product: CATGQGGFF.

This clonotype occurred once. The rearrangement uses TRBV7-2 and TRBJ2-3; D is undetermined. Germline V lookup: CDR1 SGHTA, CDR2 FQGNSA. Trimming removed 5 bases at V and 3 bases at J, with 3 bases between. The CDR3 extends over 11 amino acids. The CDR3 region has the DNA TGTGCCAGCAGCGCTACAGATACGCAGTATTTT. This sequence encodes CASSATDTQYF.

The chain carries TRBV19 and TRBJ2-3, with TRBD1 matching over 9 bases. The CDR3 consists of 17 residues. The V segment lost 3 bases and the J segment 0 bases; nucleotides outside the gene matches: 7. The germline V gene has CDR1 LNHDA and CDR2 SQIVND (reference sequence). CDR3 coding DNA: TGTGCCAGTAGTATCTTTAGGACAGGGGCCAGCACAGATACGCAGTATTTT. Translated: CASSIFRTGASTDTQYF. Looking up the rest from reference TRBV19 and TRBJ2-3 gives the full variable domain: DGGITQSPKYLFRKEGQNVTLSCEQNLNHDAMYWYRQDPGQGLRLIYYSQIVNDFQKGDIAEGYSVSREKKESFPLTVTSAQKNPTAFYLCASSIFRTGASTDTQYFGPGTRLTVL.

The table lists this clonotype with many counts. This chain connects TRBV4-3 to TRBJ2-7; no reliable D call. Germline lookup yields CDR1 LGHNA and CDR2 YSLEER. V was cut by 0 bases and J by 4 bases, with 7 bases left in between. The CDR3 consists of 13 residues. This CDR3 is CASSQDAYYEQYF. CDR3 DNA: TGCGCCAGCAGCCAAGATGCATATTACGAGCAGTACTTC.

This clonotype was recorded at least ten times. In nucleotides, the CDR3 is TGTGCCAGCAGCCGGGACATCGATCAGCCCCAGCATTTT. This translates into CASSRDIDQPQHF. J is TRBJ1-5 and V is TRBV7-2, with D maybe TRBD1 (6 bases). Deletions cut 5 bases from V and 5 bases from J, with 10 bases between. CDR3 length equals 13 residues. Germline lookup yields CDR1 SGHTA and CDR2 FQGNSA. Supplemented by reference TRBV7-2 and TRBJ1-5, the full variable domain reads GAGVSQSPSNKVTEKGKDVELRCDPISGHTALYWYRQSLGQGLEFLIYFQGNSAPDKSGLPSDRFSAERTGGSVSTLTIQRTQQEDSAVYLCASSRDIDQPQHFGDGTRLSIL.

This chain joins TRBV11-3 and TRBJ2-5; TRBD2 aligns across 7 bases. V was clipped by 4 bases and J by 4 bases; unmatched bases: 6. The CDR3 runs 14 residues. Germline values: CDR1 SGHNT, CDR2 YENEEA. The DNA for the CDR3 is TGTGCCAGCAGCTCGACTAGCTGGGGAGAGACCCAGTACTTC. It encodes CASSSTSWGETQYF. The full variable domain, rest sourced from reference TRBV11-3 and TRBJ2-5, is EAGVVQSPRYKIIEKKQPVAFWCNPISGHNTLYWYLQNLGQGPELLIRYENEEAVDDSQLPKDRFSAERLKGVDSTLKIQPAELGDSAVYLCASSSTSWGETQYFGPGTRLLVL.

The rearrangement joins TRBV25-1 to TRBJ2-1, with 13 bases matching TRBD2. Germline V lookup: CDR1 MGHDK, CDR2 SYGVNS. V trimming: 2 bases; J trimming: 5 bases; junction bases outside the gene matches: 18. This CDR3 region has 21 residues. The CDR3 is CASSEQSGTSGARAQDNEQFF. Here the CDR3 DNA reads TGTGCCAGCAGTGAACAATCCGGGACTAGCGGGGCTAGAGCGCAAGACAATGAGCAGTTCTTC.

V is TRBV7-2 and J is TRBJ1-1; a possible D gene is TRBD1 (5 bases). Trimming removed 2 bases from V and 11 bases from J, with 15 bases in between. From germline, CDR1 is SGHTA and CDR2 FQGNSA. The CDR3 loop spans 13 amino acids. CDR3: CASSLSPSGGAFF. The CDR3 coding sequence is TGTGCCAGCAGCTTAAGTCCTAGCGGGGGGGCTTTCTTT.

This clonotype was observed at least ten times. Written as DNA, the CDR3 is TGTGCCAGCAGCCAATTGACAGAGACCCAGTACTTC. Its translation is CASSQLTETQYF. The chain carries TRBV3-1 and TRBJ2-5; D gene uncertain. CDR3 length: 12 amino acids. The germline CDR1 and CDR2 sequences are LGHDT and YNNKEL (reference sequence). V lost 2 bases, J lost 4 bases, and 5 bases lay in between.

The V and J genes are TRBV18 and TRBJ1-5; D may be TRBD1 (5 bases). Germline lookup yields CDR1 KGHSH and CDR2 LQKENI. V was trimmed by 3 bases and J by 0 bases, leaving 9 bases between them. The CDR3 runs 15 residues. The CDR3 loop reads CASSPQGHSNQPQHF. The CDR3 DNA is TGTGCCAGCTCACCGCAGGGTCATAGCAATCAGCCCCAGCATTTT.

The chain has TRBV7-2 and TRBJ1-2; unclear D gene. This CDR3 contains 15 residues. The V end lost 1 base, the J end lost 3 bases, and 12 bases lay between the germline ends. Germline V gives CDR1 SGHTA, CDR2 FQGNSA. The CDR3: CASSLGRRWDYGYTF. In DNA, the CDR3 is TGTGCCAGCAGCTTAGGACGGCGGTGGGACTATGGCTACACCTTC. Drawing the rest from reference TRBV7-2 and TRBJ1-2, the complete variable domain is GAGVSQSPSNKVTEKGKDVELRCDPISGHTALYWYRQSLGQGLEFLIYFQGNSAPDKSGLPSDRFSAERTGGSVSTLTIQRTQQEDSAVYLCASSLGRRWDYGYTFGSGTRLTVV.

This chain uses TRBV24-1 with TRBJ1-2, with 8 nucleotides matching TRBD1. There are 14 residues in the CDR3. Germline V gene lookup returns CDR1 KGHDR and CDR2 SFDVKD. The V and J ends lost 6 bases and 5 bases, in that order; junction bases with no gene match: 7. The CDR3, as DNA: TGTGCCACCAGTCCTCCCGACAGGGGATATGGCTACACCTTC. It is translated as CATSPPDRGYGYTF.

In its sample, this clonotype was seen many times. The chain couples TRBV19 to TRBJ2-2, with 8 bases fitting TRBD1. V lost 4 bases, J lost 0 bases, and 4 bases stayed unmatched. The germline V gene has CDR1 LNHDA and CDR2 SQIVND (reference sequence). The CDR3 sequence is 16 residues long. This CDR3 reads CASSRQGTPNTGELFF. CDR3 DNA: TGTGCCAGTAGTAGACAGGGGACACCGAACACCGGGGAGCTGTTTTTT.

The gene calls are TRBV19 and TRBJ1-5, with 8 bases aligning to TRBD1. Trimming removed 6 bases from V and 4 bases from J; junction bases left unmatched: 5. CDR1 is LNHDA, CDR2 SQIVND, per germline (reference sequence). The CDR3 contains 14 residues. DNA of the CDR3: TGTGCCAGTAGGGTAACAGGGGGGAATCAGCCCCAGCATTTT. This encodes CASRVTGGNQPQHF.